This T cell receptor (beta chain) was captured by sequencing in a study of regulatory T cells in long-lasting Graves disease (dated by TCRdb to the early 2020s). Broadly, across the study: To count as having persistent Graves' disease, a patient had to have received antithyroid drug treatment for over 5 years with TSH receptor autoantibodies remaining persistently positive. Peripheral blood TCR sequencing and RNA sequencing compared persistent Graves' disease patients with newly diagnosed Graves' disease patients. A total of roughly 33 samples underwent TCR sequencing: around 13 from persistent and approximately 20 from newly diagnosed Graves' disease patients. The study was registered as a clinical trial and conducted in China. In the clinical cohort, patients with persistent Graves' disease had used antithyroid drugs for an average of around 9.9 years. General study outcomes and caveats: Sequencing and analysis were restricted to the TCR beta chain. The study examined only peripheral blood because the primary lesion, thyroid tissue, could not be accessed. A larger number of public clonotypes was shared among persistent patients (around 2,700) than among newly diagnosed patients (approximately 1,000). Lower TCR Shannon entropy and fewer highly expanded clones were observed in persistent Graves' disease patients than in newly diagnosed patients, which suggested clonal expansion. The authors acknowledged the small sample size as a limitation that may reduce accuracy.

The library was produced with multiplex PCR. The instrument was an Illumina HiSeq 4000. TCR beta libraries were built with iRepertoire HTBI primers and Arm-PCR amplification of CDR3 regions. PCR products were gel purified before sequencing. Processing in the source paper ran as follows. Gene usage analysis of CDR3 amino acid clonotypes relied on the roughly 64 TRBV and fewer than 15 TRBJ segments identified across samples. COPE and FqMerger were used to merge the filtered high-quality paired reads into contigs. BLAST was used to align contigs to IMGT TRBV, TRBD and TRBJ reference genes, with CDR3 defined following IMGT. Any clonotype with a frequency above 0.1% was classified as a highly expanded clone. Repertoire diversity was measured by Shannon entropy, and V-J evenness by the Gini coefficient. Clonotypes shared by more than one individual were considered public. The public reads were quality trimmed at Q25 with fastp and then assembled into clones with MiXCR by TCRdb, keeping productive beta chains. Duplicate CDR3 protein sequences are folded into a single record with the most common DNA and genes. The V and J calls were not made by the authors but by TCRdb's processing. Here the sample has 300,000 to 500,000 distinct CDR3 sequences; roughly 20% occur a single time. In total, the top ten clones hold less than 25% of the sample.

This clonotype turned up a few times. This receptor's antigen is unknown. Within one base of it there is no much larger clone, and no base qualities were kept. Reading the label with the study, this specimen's time point is: persistent/refractory GD, antithyroid drugs over 5 years with positive TRAb. For both TCR sequencing and RNA sequencing, RNA was extracted from PBMCs in TRIzol. The diagnosis of Graves' disease was made according to American Thyroid Association guidelines. Recruitment of patients was carried out at an endocrinology department in Xi'an, China. Each patient gave approximately 9 milliliters of peripheral blood, collected in an EDTA anticoagulant tube. PBMCs were isolated by Ficoll Paque Plus density gradient separation without further T cell sorting. RNA quality was checked with an Agilent 2100 Bioanalyzer and agarose gel, and concentration with a NanoDrop 2000. This material consisted of peripheral blood mononuclear cells (PBMCs), taken when the disease was refractory, from a patient treated with antithyroid drugs. The TCR sequence derives from a female donor with Graves disease.

The CDR3 loop reads CASSIDRGSAKNIQYF. The DNA sequence is given as TGTGCCAGCAGCATCGACAGGGGATCAGCCAAAAACATTCAGTACTTC. The rearranged segments are TRBV5-8 and TRBJ2-4; 8 central nucleotides agree with TRBD1. The CDR3 sequence holds 16 residues, the cysteine and phenylalanine included. Only the CDR3 portion is preserved as DNA: 48 bases, with reading frame beginning at the first base. V lost 4 bases and J lost 0 bases, and the count of bases not matched to a germline gene is 6. In the germline V gene, CDR1 corresponds to SGHTS and CDR2 to YDEGEE.